This TCR beta chain is drawn from a study of T cells of healthy individuals. The table lists this clonotype with a few counts. The junction had 4 bases not matched to a gene; V was cut back by 3 bases and J by 6 bases. Germline CDR1 MNHEY, CDR2 SVGEGT. The CDR3 has 14 amino acids. TCRdb analysed the 5' RACE reads with MiXCR anew, one entry per CDR3 protein. Counted here are 45,000 to 60,000 distinct CDR3 sequences, approximately 15% occurring once; the ten biggest clones make up around 16%. This TCR derives from a human donor in good health. The genes are TRBV6-2 or TRBV6-3 and TRBJ2-4; 8 positions match TRBD1. CDR3 bases: TGTGCCAGCAGTTATACCGGACAGGGAAACATTCAGTACTTC. Its translation is CASSYTGQGNIQYF.